These T cell receptor beta chains were read from a single sample in a study of identical twins. TCRdb used MiXCR to reprocess the 5' RACE reads, holding one entry per CDR3 protein. The repertoire holds about 340,000 distinct CDR3 sequences, with around 9% as singletons. The sample was naive T cells sorted from blood. Receptors originate from a woman aged 45-60 years in good health. CDR3s include the opening cysteine and the closing phenylalanine or tryptophan. D genes are given only for firm matches. Some rows mark clone size as missing; the rest say once, few, many or name a class of expanded clone.

TRBV15	TRBJ1-6	NA	many	TGTGCCACACGGACGGCAAATTCACCCCTCCACTTT	CATRTANSPLHF
TRBV12-3/TRBV12-4	TRBJ2-1	TRBD2	NA	TGTGCCAGCAGTTTAGCACGCGGACTAGCGGTTACCTACAATGAGCAGTTCTTC	CASSLARGLAVTYNEQFF
TRBV6-1	TRBJ2-3	TRBD1	NA	TGTGCCACTACGGGACAGGGAGAAATAGATACGCAGTATTTT	CATTGQGEIDTQYF
TRBV5-5	TRBJ2-1	NA	few	TGTGCCAGCAGCTGGCTAGGTAATGAGCAGTTCTTC	CASSWLGNEQFF
TRBV21-1	TRBJ1-5	NA	NA	TGTGCCAGCAGCAAGAACAGGGGTGGTATGGATCAGCCCCAGCATTTT	CASSKNRGGMDQPQHF
TRBV20-1	TRBJ2-1	NA	many	TGCAGTGCTAGGCGGGGATCCTACAATGAGCAGTTCTTC	CSARRGSYNEQFF
TRBV4-1	TRBJ2-1	NA	many	TGCGCCAGCAGCCAAGGCCCGCTCCTCAGCTCCTACAATGAGCAGTTCTTC	CASSQGPLLSSYNEQFF
TRBV10-3	TRBJ1-1	NA	NA	TGTGCCATCAGAACGGGAGGGATGAACACTGAAGCTTTCTTT	CAIRTGGMNTEAFF
TRBV12-3/TRBV12-4	TRBJ1-2	NA	many	TGTGCCAGCAGTATCGGGCAGCTTAACTATGGCTACACCTTC	CASSIGQLNYGYTF
TRBV6-1	TRBJ1-5	TRBD1	NA	TGTGCCAGCAGTGAGGAGGGGTGGGACAGAAGCCAGCCCCAGCATTTT	CASSEEGWDRSQPQHF
TRBV15	TRBJ2-4	NA	many	TGTGCCACCAGCAGAGAAGGGATAAACATTCAGTACTTC	CATSREGINIQYF
TRBV7-8	TRBJ2-3	TRBD2	few	TGTGCCAGCAGCTTAGAGACTAGCGGGAAAACTAGCACAGATACGCAGTATTTT	CASSLETSGKTSTDTQYF
TRBV12-3/TRBV12-4	TRBJ1-2	TRBD1	NA	TGTGCCAGCAGAAGACAGGGGGTCGACTATGGCTACACCTTC	CASRRQGVDYGYTF
TRBV4-1	TRBJ2-2	TRBD1	many	TGCGCCAGCCGGAAGGGGGCGCCGAACACCGGGGAGCTGTTTTTT	CASRKGAPNTGELFF
TRBV2	TRBJ2-3	TRBD1	NA	TGTGCCAGCAGTGGGGACAGGGAGACGCAGTATTTT	CASSGDRETQYF
TRBV24-1	TRBJ2-5	TRBD2	many	TGTGCCACCAGTGATTCCCGTACTAGCGGGATTGAAGAGACCCAGTACTTC	CATSDSRTSGIEETQYF
TRBV7-6	TRBJ2-7	TRBD1	few	TGTGCCAGCAGCTTAGTCCCGGGACAGGGGGCGCGGGAGCAGTACTTC	CASSLVPGQGAREQYF
TRBV5-5	TRBJ2-2	TRBD1	few	TGTGCCAGCAGCTTGGGGGACAGGGAATTCCCCGGGGAGCTGTTTTTT	CASSLGDREFPGELFF
TRBV5-1	TRBJ2-1	NA	NA	TGCGCCAGCAGCATAAAACCCCCCGGGTCGTACAATGAGCAGTTCTTC	CASSIKPPGSYNEQFF
TRBV6-5	TRBJ2-3	NA	few	TGTGCCAGCAGTTACTCTAGCGCAAGCACAGATACGCAGTATTTT	CASSYSSASTDTQYF
TRBV10-3	TRBJ1-1	NA	many	TGTGCCATCACTACAGGTCCGGGCACTGAAGCTTTCTTT	CAITTGPGTEAFF
TRBV5-1	TRBJ1-1	TRBD1	many	TGCGCCAGCAGCTTGTTCCGGGACAGGGGATTGAACACTGAAGCTTTCTTT	CASSLFRDRGLNTEAFF
TRBV5-1	TRBJ2-1	NA	many	TGCGCCAGCAGCTTGGACTTGGCCTACAATGAGCAGTTCTTC	CASSLDLAYNEQFF
TRBV12-3/TRBV12-4	TRBJ2-1	NA	many	TGTGCCAGCACCCTGGGGACTCCCGAGCAGTTCTTC	CASTLGTPEQFF
TRBV10-1	TRBJ2-5	NA	NA	TGCGCCAGCAGTGATACAGGCCGACAAGAGACCCAGTACTTC	CASSDTGRQETQYF
TRBV7-6	TRBJ1-1	NA	few	TGTGCCAGCAGACAGGACAGAGTAAAGACTGAAGCTTTCTTT	CASRQDRVKTEAFF
TRBV3-1	TRBJ2-1	NA	many	TGTGCCAGCAGCCAAGGATTACCTGAGCAGTTCTTC	CASSQGLPEQFF
TRBV29-1	TRBJ1-2	NA	many	TGCAGCGTGTCTGGTGTGAACTATGGCTACACCTTC	CSVSGVNYGYTF
TRBV5-1	TRBJ2-1	NA	few	TGCGCCAGCAGCTTGGCCCCCGCGCATGTGGAGGGGTTCTTC	CASSLAPAHVEGFF
TRBV4-1	TRBJ2-3	TRBD2	few	TGCGCCAGCAGCCTGCCTAGCGGGGACTATAGCACAGATACGCAGTATTTT	CASSLPSGDYSTDTQYF
TRBV27	TRBJ2-7	TRBD2	few	TGTGCCAGCAAACGGGGGGGAAGCTCCTACGAGCAGTACTTC	CASKRGGSSYEQYF
TRBV5-1	TRBJ2-2	TRBD2	many	TGCGCCAGCAGCTTGGCTTTAGCGGGAGAGAACACCGGGGAGCTGTTTTTT	CASSLALAGENTGELFF
TRBV20-1	TRBJ2-7	NA	many	TGCAGTGCTCGCACAGACCGTTACGAGCAGTACTTC	CSARTDRYEQYF
TRBV18	TRBJ2-7	NA	few	TGTGCCAGCTCACCAAACAGGGAGCAGTACTTC	CASSPNREQYF
TRBV20-1	TRBJ1-4	NA	NA	TGCAGTGCTAGAGACGATCGTGAAAAACTGTTTTTT	CSARDDREKLFF
TRBV6-1	TRBJ1-5	TRBD1	NA	TGTGCCAGCACTAGGACAGGGGCAGGACAGCCCCAGCATTTT	CASTRTGAGQPQHF
TRBV7-8	TRBJ2-3	TRBD1	few	TGTGCCAGCAGCTTAGGGGACAGCGATAGCACAGATACGCAGTATTTT	CASSLGDSDSTDTQYF
TRBV4-1	TRBJ1-4	NA	few	TGCGCCAGCAGCCATAGGACTTTAAATGAAAAACTGTTTTTT	CASSHRTLNEKLFF
TRBV30	TRBJ1-2	NA	few	TGTGCCTGGAGTAATGTTGGCTACACCTTC	CAWSNVGYTF
TRBV11-2	TRBJ1-6	TRBD1	once	TGTGCCAGCAGCCCCACCACACAGGGGAGTTCACCCCTCCACTTT	CASSPTTQGSSPLHF
TRBV19	TRBJ2-2	NA	few	TGTGCCAGTAGTATGATAGTTTTGAGCGGGGAGCTGTTTTTT	CASSMIVLSGELFF
TRBV4-1	TRBJ2-2	TRBD2	few	TGCGCCAGCAGCCCTCGGGGACTAGCGGGAGTCGGGGAGCTGTTTTTT	CASSPRGLAGVGELFF
TRBV20-1	TRBJ1-5	NA	few	TGCAGTGTAAATCAGGGGAGCAATCAGCCCCAGCATTTT	CSVNQGSNQPQHF
TRBV6-5	TRBJ2-1	TRBD2	many	TGTGCCAGCAGTACAGAACTAGCGGGCAATGAGCAGTTCTTC	CASSTELAGNEQFF
TRBV5-5	TRBJ2-1	TRBD1	many	TGTGCCAGCAGCTTGGCGCAGGGGGCATACAATGAGCAGTTCTTC	CASSLAQGAYNEQFF
TRBV24-1	TRBJ2-1	NA	few	TGTGCCACCAGTGACTCGCAAAGGGGTGAGCAGTTCTTC	CATSDSQRGEQFF
TRBV30	TRBJ2-1	TRBD2	many	TGTGCCTGGGAGCGGGAGCGGGACAATGAGCAGTTCTTC	CAWERERDNEQFF
TRBV29-1	TRBJ2-1	NA	many	TGCAGCGTTGTTACGAATGAGCAGTTCTTC	CSVVTNEQFF
TRBV3-1	TRBJ2-7	TRBD2	NA	TGTGCCAGCCGAGGACTAGCGGGAGCCGAGCAGTACTTC	CASRGLAGAEQYF
TRBV20-1	TRBJ2-1	NA	few	TGCAGTGCTTTCCAGTATGCTGAGCAGTTCTTC	CSAFQYAEQFF
TRBV4-1	TRBJ2-7	TRBD2	few	TGCGCCAGCAGCCACCTACTAGCGGGAGGGCCCTTTTACTTC	CASSHLLAGGPFYF
TRBV7-2	TRBJ2-1	TRBD2	NA	TGTGCCAGCAGCCTAACGGACGGGACTAGCGGGAGGAGGCGAAATGAGCAGTTCTTC	CASSLTDGTSGRRRNEQFF
TRBV12-3/TRBV12-4	TRBJ1-5	NA	few	TGTGCCAGCACGAAGGCTGGGGGTCAGCCCCAGCATTTT	CASTKAGGQPQHF
TRBV11-1	TRBJ1-1	NA	few	TGTGCCAGCAGCTTAGCGCAAGGGTTGAACACTGAAGCTTTCTTT	CASSLAQGLNTEAFF
TRBV5-8	TRBJ1-1	TRBD1	many	TGTGCCAGCAGCCCTACAGGGGGACGAGCTTTCTTT	CASSPTGGRAFF
TRBV7-9	TRBJ2-3	TRBD2	NA	TGTTCCAGCAGCTTCAGGGCTAGCGGGAGGACAGATACGCAGTATTTT	CSSSFRASGRTDTQYF
TRBV7-9	TRBJ1-3	NA	NA	TGTGCCAGCCTTTGGGGAGACTCTGGAAACACCATATATTTT	CASLWGDSGNTIYF